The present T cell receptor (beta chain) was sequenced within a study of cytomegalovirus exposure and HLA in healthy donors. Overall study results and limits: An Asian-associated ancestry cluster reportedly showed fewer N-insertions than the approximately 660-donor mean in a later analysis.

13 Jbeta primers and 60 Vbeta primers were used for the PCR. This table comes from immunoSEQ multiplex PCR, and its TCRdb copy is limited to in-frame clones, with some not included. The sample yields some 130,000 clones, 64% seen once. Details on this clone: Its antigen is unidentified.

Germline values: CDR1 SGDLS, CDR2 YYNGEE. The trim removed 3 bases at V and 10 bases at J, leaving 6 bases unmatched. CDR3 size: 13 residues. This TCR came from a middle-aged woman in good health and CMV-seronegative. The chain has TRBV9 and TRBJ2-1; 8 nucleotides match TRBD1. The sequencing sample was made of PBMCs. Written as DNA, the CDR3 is TGTGCCAGCAGCGCCGCTGGACAGGGCGAGCAGTTCTTC. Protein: CASSAAGQGEQFF. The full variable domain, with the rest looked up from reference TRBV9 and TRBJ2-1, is DSGVTQTPKHLITATGQRVTLRCSPRSGDLSVYWYQQSLDQGLQFLIQYYNGEERAKGNILERFSAQQFPDLHSELNLSSLELGDSALYFCASSAAGQGEQFFGPGTRLTVL.